This T cell receptor beta chain was captured by sequencing in a study of T cell repertoires in cytomegalovirus infection. Study background: Recently identified HLA-C-restricted CMV epitopes were among the peptides used. Matching HLA type, along with CMV infection, was indicated by public TCR beta signatures.

TCRdb fed the reads into MiXCR, producing one record per CDR3 protein. The sample comprises some 700,000 distinct CDR3 sequences, about 33% of which are singletons, and approximately 18% rests with the top ten. With respect to this clonotype: No antigen is known for it. A read error may account for a junction end that differs from germline.

The sequence came from a human donor in good health (CMV status not recorded). Some clones in this sample may be carry-over from other donors' samples. The source was cultured PBMCs, collected from culture after CMV antigen stimulation.

DNA of the CDR3: TGTGCCAGCAGCTCGGACGTTAACTATGGCTACTCCTTC. Translated, it gives CASSSDVNYGYSF. The rearrangement joins TRBV7-9 to TRBJ1-2; D remains ambiguous. Germline V gene sequence: CDR1 SEHNR, CDR2 FQNEAQ (reference sequence). The CDR3 is made up of 13 amino acids.